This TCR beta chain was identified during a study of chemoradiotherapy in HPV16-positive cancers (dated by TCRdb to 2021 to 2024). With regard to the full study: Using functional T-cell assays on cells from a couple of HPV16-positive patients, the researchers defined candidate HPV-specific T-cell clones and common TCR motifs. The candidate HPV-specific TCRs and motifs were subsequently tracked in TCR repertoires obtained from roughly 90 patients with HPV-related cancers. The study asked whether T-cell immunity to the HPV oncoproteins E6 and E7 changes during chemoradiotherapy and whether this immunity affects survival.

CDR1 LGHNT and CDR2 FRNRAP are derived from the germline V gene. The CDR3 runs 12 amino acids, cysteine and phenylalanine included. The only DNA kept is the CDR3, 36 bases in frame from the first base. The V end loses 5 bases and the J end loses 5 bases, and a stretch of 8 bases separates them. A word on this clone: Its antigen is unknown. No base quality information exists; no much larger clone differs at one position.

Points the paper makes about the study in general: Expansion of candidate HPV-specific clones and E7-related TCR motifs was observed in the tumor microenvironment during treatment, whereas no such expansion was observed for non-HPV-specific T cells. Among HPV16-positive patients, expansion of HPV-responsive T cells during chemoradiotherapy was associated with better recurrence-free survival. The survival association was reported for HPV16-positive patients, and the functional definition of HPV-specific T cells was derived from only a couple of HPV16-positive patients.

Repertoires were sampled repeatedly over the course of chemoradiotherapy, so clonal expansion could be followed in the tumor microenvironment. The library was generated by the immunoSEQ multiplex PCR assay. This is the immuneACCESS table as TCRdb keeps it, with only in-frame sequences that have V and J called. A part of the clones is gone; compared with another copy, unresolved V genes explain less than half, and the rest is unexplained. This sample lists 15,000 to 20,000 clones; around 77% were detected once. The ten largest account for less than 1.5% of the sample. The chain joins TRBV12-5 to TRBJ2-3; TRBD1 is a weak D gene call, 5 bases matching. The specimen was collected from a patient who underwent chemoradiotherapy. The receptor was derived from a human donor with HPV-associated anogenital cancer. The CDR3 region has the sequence CASGTREDTQYF. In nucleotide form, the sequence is TGTGCTAGTGGTACCAGGGAAGATACGCAGTATTTT.